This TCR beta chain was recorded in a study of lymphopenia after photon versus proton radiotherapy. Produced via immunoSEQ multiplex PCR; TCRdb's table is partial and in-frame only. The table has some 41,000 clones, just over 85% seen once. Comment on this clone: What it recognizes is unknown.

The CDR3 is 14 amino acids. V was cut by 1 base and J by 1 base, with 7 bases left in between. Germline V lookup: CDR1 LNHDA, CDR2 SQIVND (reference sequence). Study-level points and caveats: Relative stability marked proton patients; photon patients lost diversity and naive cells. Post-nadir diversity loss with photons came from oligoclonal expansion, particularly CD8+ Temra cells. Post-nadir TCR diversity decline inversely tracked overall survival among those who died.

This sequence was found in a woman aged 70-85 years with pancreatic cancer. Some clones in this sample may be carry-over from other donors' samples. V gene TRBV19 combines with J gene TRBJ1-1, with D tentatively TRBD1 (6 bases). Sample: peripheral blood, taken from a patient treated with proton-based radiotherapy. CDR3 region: CASSIGRGNTEAFF. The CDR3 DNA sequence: TGTGCCAGTAGTATAGGCAGGGGGAACACTGAAGCTTTCTTT.